A single TCR beta chain is shown here with its context. Antigen: not known. Germline assignment: CDR1 MNHEY and CDR2 SVGEGT. The CDR3 is made up of 19 amino acids. Trimming took 4 bases from V and 0 from J, leaving 22 bases between them. Unique-molecular-identifier-tagged TCR beta cDNA libraries were used. The authors obtained 500,000 to 600,000 cDNA molecules from approximately 1 to 10 million T cells. One entry per CDR3 protein, called by TCRdb with MiXCR from the PCR reads. Among over 150,000 distinct CDR3 sequences listed, roughly 34% were seen once. This entry is derived from a study of post-analysis software for immune sequencing data. About the research overall: Relapsing-remitting, secondary progressive and progressive-relapsing forms of multiple sclerosis all featured among disease courses.

Notes on the study in general: Controls' normalized Chao1 diversity significantly exceeded that of multiple sclerosis patients. Four to six TRBV segments were significantly more frequent in patients than in controls. TRBV5-6, TRBV5-1 and TRBV20-1 were among these segments.

The source was blood, collected after autologous hematopoietic stem cell transplantation. The J gene is TRBJ1-5, the V gene TRBV6-2 or TRBV6-3, with D possibly TRBD1 on 6 matching bases. The receptor comes from a girl between 5 and 17 years old with multiple sclerosis. The CDR3 sequence: CASSFGGTKTTTSNQPQHF. The CDR3 DNA reads as TGTGCCAGCAGTTTTGGGGGGACAAAAACCACTACTAGCAATCAGCCCCAGCATTTT.